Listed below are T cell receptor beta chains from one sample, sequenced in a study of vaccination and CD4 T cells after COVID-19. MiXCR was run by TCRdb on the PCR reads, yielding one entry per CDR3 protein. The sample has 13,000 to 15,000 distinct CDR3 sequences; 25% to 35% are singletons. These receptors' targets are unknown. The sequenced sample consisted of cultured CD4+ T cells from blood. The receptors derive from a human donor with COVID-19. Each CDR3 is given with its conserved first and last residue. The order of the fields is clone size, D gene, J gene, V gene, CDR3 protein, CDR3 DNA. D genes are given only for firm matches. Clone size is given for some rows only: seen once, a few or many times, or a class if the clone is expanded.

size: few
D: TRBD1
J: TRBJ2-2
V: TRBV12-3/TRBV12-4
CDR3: CASSYGQGWTGELFF
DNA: TGTGCCAGCAGTTACGGACAGGGATGGACCGGGGAGCTGTTTTTT

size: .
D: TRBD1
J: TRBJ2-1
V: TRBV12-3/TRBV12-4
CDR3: CASTPRGQGAENEQFF
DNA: TGTGCCAGCACCCCAAGGGGCCAGGGGGCGGAAAATGAGCAGTTCTTC

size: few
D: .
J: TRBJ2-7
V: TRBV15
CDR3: CATSRGGAGFNRQYF
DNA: TGTGCCACCAGCAGAGGGGGCGCTGGGTTTAATCGGCAGTACTTC

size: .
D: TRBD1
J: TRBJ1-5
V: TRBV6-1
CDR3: CASTGTGVNQPQHF
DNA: TGTGCCAGCACCGGGACAGGGGTCAATCAGCCCCAGCATTTT

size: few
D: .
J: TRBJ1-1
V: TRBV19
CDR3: CASSWRGAEAFF
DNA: TGTGCCAGTAGTTGGAGGGGCGCTGAAGCTTTCTTT

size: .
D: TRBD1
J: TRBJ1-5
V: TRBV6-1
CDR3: CASSESQGGPYSNQPQHF
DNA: TGTGCCAGCAGTGAATCACAGGGGGGCCCTTATAGCAATCAGCCCCAGCATTTT

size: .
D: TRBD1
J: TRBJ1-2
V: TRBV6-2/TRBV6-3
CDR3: CASRAGQGAYGYTF
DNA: TGTGCCAGCAGAGCGGGACAGGGTGCCTATGGCTACACCTTC

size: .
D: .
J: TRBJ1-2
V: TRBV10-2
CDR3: CASTEQLRYGYTF
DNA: TGCGCCAGCACCGAACAGCTCCGCTATGGCTACACCTTC

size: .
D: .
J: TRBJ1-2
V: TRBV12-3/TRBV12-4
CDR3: CASSLFNPTYTF
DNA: TGTGCCAGCAGTTTATTTAACCCAACCTACACCTTC

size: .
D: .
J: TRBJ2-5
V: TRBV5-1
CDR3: CASYMTSAVGETQYF
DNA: TGCGCCAGCTATATGACTAGTGCGGTCGGGGAGACCCAGTACTTC

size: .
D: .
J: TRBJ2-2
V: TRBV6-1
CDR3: CASSDGEGNTGELFF
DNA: TGTGCCAGCAGTGATGGCGAGGGGAACACCGGGGAGCTGTTTTTT

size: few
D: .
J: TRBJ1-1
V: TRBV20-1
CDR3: CSASQKLGVEAFF
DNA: TGCAGTGCTAGCCAGAAGCTAGGGGTAGAAGCTTTCTTT

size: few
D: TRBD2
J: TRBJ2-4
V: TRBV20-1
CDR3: CSARAPGTGGKNIQYF
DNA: TGCAGTGCTAGGGCCCCCGGGACGGGGGGGAAAAACATTCAGTACTTC

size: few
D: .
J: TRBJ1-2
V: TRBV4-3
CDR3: CASSQDHRENYGYTF
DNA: TGCGCCAGCAGCCAAGATCACAGGGAGAACTATGGCTACACCTTC

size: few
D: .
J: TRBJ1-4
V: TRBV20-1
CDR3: CSVPPQSNEKLFF
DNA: TGCAGTGTTCCCCCCCAAAGTAATGAAAAACTGTTTTTT

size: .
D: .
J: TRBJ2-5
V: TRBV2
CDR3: CASSVLGVETQYF
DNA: TGTGCCAGCAGCGTATTAGGAGTTGAGACCCAGTACTTC

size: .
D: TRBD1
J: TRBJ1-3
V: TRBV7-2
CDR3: CASSLAGRGLRGNTIYF
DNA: TGTGCCAGCAGCTTAGCGGGCAGGGGGCTAAGAGGAAACACCATATATTTT

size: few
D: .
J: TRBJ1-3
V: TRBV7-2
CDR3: CASSEGLGNTIYF
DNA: TGTGCCAGCAGTGAGGGTTTGGGAAACACCATATATTTT

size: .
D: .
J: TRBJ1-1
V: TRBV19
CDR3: CASSIRTQNTEAFF
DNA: TGTGCCAGTAGTATCCGGACTCAGAACACTGAAGCTTTCTTT

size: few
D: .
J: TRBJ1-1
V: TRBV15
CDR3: CATSRAGPGNTEAFF
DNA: TGTGCCACCAGCAGAGCAGGACCAGGGAACACTGAAGCTTTCTTT

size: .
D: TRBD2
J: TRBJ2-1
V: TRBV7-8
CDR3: CASSPGTSGGSYNEQFF
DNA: TGTGCCAGCAGCCCCGGGACTAGCGGGGGGAGCTACAATGAGCAGTTCTTC

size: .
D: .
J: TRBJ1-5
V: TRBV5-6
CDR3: CASSISVGETNQPQHF
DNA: TGTGCCAGCAGCATATCCGTTGGGGAGACTAATCAGCCCCAGCATTTT

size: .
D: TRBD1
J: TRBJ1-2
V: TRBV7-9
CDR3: CASSLERGQGAYGYTF
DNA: TGTGCCAGCAGCTTAGAACGTGGACAGGGCGCCTATGGCTACACCTTC

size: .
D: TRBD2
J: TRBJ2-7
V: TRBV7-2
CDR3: CASSLVGSGGNYEQYF
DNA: TGTGCCAGCAGCTTAGTCGGTAGCGGGGGGAACTACGAGCAGTACTTC

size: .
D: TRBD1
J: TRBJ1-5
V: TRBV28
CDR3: CASSLGQGVYQPQHF
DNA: TGTGCCAGCAGTTTGGGACAGGGGGTATATCAGCCCCAGCATTTT

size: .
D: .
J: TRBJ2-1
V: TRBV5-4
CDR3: CASSLRAGLYNEQFF
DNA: TGTGCCAGCAGCTTGAGGGCGGGGCTATACAATGAGCAGTTCTTC

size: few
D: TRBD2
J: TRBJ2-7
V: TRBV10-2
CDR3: CASSDRAFGLAGDYEQYF
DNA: TGCGCCAGCAGTGACCGCGCTTTCGGACTAGCGGGGGACTACGAGCAGTACTTC

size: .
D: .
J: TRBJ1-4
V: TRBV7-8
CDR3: CASSLDRGKLFF
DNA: TGTGCCAGCAGCTTAGACCGGGGGAAACTGTTTTTT

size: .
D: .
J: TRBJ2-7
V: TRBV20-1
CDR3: CSARGAGEVTYEQYF
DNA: TGCAGTGCTAGGGGGGCTGGAGAAGTTACCTACGAGCAGTACTTC